The 19 T cell receptor beta chains given below trace back to one sample, sequenced in a study of blood T cell repertoires in COVID-19. The protocol was immunoSEQ multiplex PCR, while the TCRdb copy is restricted to in-frame clones and leaves out a portion. The sample has 130,000 or so clones; 70% to 85% are singletons. The sequencing sample was made of peripheral blood. The origin of the receptors is a woman aged 80 or older with acute or convalescent COVID-19.

This sequence joins TRBV27 and TRBJ2-1, with 8 bases that match TRBD1. Germline loops: CDR1 MNHEY, CDR2 SMNVEV (reference sequence). The V gene end was trimmed by 6 bases and the J gene end by 8 bases; junction bases not matched to a gene: 9. The CDR3 is 14 amino acids. Written as DNA, the CDR3 is TGTGCCAGCAGACCCTCCGGGACAGGATATGAGCAGTTCTTC. Translated, it gives CASRPSGTGYEQFF.

This clone occurred once. The chain recombines TRBV18 with TRBJ2-2; 10 bases are shared with TRBD1. The CDR3 is made up of 15 amino acids. Germline assignment: CDR1 KGHSH and CDR2 LQKENI. Unmatched junction bases numbered 2, after V lost 4 bases and J lost 3 bases. This chain's CDR3 is CASSQGTGDTGELFF. Here the CDR3 DNA reads TGTGCCAGCTCACAGGGGACAGGGGACACCGGGGAGCTGTTTTTT.

This clone was seen only a few times. The V and J genes are TRBV7-8 and TRBJ1-1; D may be TRBD1 (6 bases). The CDR3 is 15 residues long. Trimming took 6 bases from V and 1 from J, leaving 15 bases between them. From germline, CDR1 is SGHVS and CDR2 FQNEAQ. Here the CDR3 reads CASRPPGAGNTEAFF. The DNA of the CDR3 is TGTGCCAGCAGGCCCCCAGGGGCAGGGAACACTGAAGCTTTCTTT.

The V gene is TRBV5-6, the J gene TRBJ2-2; D is unresolved. The V end lost 1 base, the J end lost 2 bases, and 6 bases lay between the germline ends. The CDR3 has 14 residues. The germline V gene has CDR1 SGHDT and CDR2 YYEEEE. The CDR3 sequence is CASSLKLNTGELFF. In DNA, the CDR3 is TGTGCCAGCAGCTTGAAGCTTAACACCGGGGAGCTGTTTTTT.

The rearrangement joins TRBV19 to TRBJ1-5; D call uncertain. This CDR3 region has 16 residues. Germline V gives CDR1 LNHDA, CDR2 SQIVND (reference sequence). Trimming stripped 2 bases from V and 6 bases from J, with 17 bases between. As DNA, the CDR3 is TGTGCCAGTAGTATAAACCCCTCATCGGTCGGTCAGCCCCAGCATTTT. Translating gives CASSINPSSVGQPQHF.

The CDR3 loop reads CASSPHRGALNTQYF. Written as DNA, the CDR3 is TGTGCCAGCAGCCCCCACAGGGGCGCCCTCAATACGCAGTATTTT. The chain is built from TRBV7-2 and TRBJ2-3, with 7 positions matching TRBD1. Germline V gene lookup returns CDR1 SGHTA and CDR2 FQGNSA. The CDR3 is made up of 15 amino acids. The V gene end was trimmed by 5 bases and the J gene end by 7 bases; junction bases not matched to a gene: 12.

As regards this clone: Other nucleotide sequences in the sample specify the same CDR3. This sequence joins TRBV11-2 and TRBJ2-3, with 7 bases aligning to TRBD1. V shed 0 bases and J 6 bases; nucleotides not matched to a gene: 0. Germline loops: CDR1 SGHAT, CDR2 FQNNGV. This CDR3 spans 13 amino acids. CDR3: CASSLDRGDTQYF. Written as DNA, the CDR3 is TGTGCCAGCAGCTTAGACAGGGGGGATACGCAGTATTTT.

The rearrangement uses TRBV2 and TRBJ2-3, with 13 bases lining up with TRBD2. Trimming cost V 5 bases and J 1 base; bases outside gene matches: 3. The CDR3 extends over 16 amino acids. CDR1 and CDR2 (germline): SNHLY, FYNNEI. The CDR3 loop is CASSQGLAGGTDTQYF. CDR3 nucleotides: TGTGCCAGCAGTCAAGGACTAGCGGGGGGCACAGATACGCAGTATTTT.

The gene calls are TRBV2 and TRBJ2-5, with no clear D. V lost 6 bases, J lost 7 bases, and 6 bases lay in between. The CDR3 has 10 amino acids. Per the germline V gene, CDR1 is SNHLY and CDR2 is FYNNEI. CDR3 protein: CASRSGTQYF. DNA of the CDR3: TGTGCCAGCAGGTCGGGGACCCAGTACTTC.

With respect to this clone: Other DNA sequences in the sample encode the same CDR3. The chain is built from TRBV7-2 and TRBJ2-2; a weak D match, TRBD2 (6 bases). The CDR3 consists of 15 residues. Germline V gene lookup returns CDR1 SGHTA and CDR2 FQGNSA. V lost 1 base and J lost 7, with 13 bases in between. In DNA form, the CDR3 reads TGTGCCAGCAGCTTAGTGGGGGGTCGAGACGGGGAGCTGTTTTTT. Its translation is CASSLVGGRDGELFF. Based on the CDR3 plus reference TRBV7-2 and TRBJ2-2, the full variable domain is GAGVSQSPSNKVTEKGKDVELRCDPISGHTALYWYRQSLGQGLEFLIYFQGNSAPDKSGLPSDRFSAERTGGSVSTLTIQRTQQEDSAVYLCASSLVGGRDGELFFGEGSRLTVL.

V gene TRBV4-3 combines with J gene TRBJ1-2; the D gene is possibly TRBD1 (5 bases). The CDR3 runs 17 residues. Between the trimmed V and J ends, which lost 0 bases and 1 base, there was a span of 15 bases. Germline V CDR1 and CDR2: LGHNA, YSLEER. The CDR3 region is CASSQEGPGHVNYGYTF. In DNA, the CDR3 is TGCGCCAGCAGCCAAGAAGGCCCAGGACACGTTAACTATGGCTACACCTTC.

V usage is TRBV5-1 and J usage is TRBJ2-1; TRBD2 matches 10 bases. Germline loops: CDR1 SGHRS, CDR2 YFSETQ. This CDR3 is 14 amino acids long. The junction had 3 bases not matched to a gene; V was cut back by 4 bases and J by 5 bases. CDR3 DNA: TGCGCCAGCAGCCGGAGCGGGAGGGACAATGAGCAGTTCTTC. The encoded protein is CASSRSGRDNEQFF.

The V call is TRBV6-2 or TRBV6-3, the J call TRBJ2-2; 9 bases fit TRBD2. V lost 6 bases to trimming and J lost 7 bases; unmatched junction nucleotides: 6. CDR1 and CDR2 from the germline V gene are MNHEY and SVGEGT. The CDR3 length is 14 residues. The CDR3: CASRPSGKRGELFF. The CDR3 DNA reads as TGTGCCAGCAGACCTAGCGGGAAACGCGGGGAGCTGTTTTTT.

V is TRBV7-9 and J is TRBJ2-2; TRBD1 matches 9 bases. Germline assignment: CDR1 SEHNR and CDR2 FQNEAQ (reference sequence). The CDR3 is 17 amino acids. The V and J ends lost 1 base and 4 bases, in that order; junction bases with no gene match: 7. The CDR3 region is CASSLGRTGGGTGELFF. In DNA, the CDR3 is TGTGCCAGCAGCTTAGGCCGAACAGGGGGCGGCACCGGGGAGCTGTTTTTT.

This clone was seen only a few times. The genes are TRBV6-6 and TRBJ2-1; unclear D gene. The V gene lost 4 bases and the J gene lost 6 bases, with 16 bases spanning the gap. The CDR3 is 15 residues long. Germline V lookup: CDR1 MNHNY, CDR2 SVGAGI (reference sequence). As DNA, the CDR3 is TGTGCCAGCAGTTCCCCCAGTAAGTTTTTCAATGAGCAGTTCTTC. Its protein is CASSSPSKFFNEQFF.

The J gene is TRBJ1-1, the V gene TRBV5-6, with D perhaps matching TRBD1 (5 bases). The length of the CDR3 is 15 residues. Trimming pared 1 base from V and 0 bases from J, leaving 10 bases between. CDR1 and CDR2 from the germline V gene are SGHDT and YYEEEE. DNA of the CDR3: TGTGCCAGCAGCTTGTTTGGGGGGGTGAACACTGAAGCTTTCTTT. Amino acid sequence: CASSLFGGVNTEAFF.

V and J are TRBV6-5 and TRBJ1-4, with D hard to call. The V gene lost 7 bases and the J gene lost 7 bases, with 16 bases spanning the gap. The CDR3 is 14 amino acids. Germline CDR1 reads MNHEY; CDR2 reads SVGAGI. CDR3 bases: TGTGCCAGCAATACGAGAGGGTCGGCTGAAAAACTGTTTTTT. Its protein product is CASNTRGSAEKLFF.

This sequence joins TRBV10-1 and TRBJ2-1, with 16 bases lining up with TRBD2. After removal of 0 bases from V and 5 bases from J, the junction contained 4 bases not matched to a gene. The germline CDR1 and CDR2 sequences are WNHNN and SYGVQD (reference sequence). The CDR3 runs to 18 residues. The DNA of the CDR3 is TGCGCCAGCAGTGAGTCGAGGGGACTAGCGGGAGGGAACAATGAGCAGTTCTTC. It yields the protein CASSESRGLAGGNNEQFF.

This sequence joins TRBV3-1 (or the pseudogene TRBV3-2) and TRBJ2-5; 10 bases line up with TRBD2. The junction had 7 bases not matched to a gene; V was cut back by 0 bases and J by 3 bases. CDR1 LGHDT and CDR2 YNNKEL come from the germline V gene (reference sequence). CDR3 length equals 17 residues. This CDR3 is CASSQDFSGGAEETQYF. The CDR3, as DNA: TGTGCCAGCAGCCAAGATTTCAGCGGGGGGGCCGAAGAGACCCAGTACTTC.